Below, 25 T cell receptor beta chains from the same sample are listed, as sequenced in a study of OX40 agonist ivuxolimab in advanced cancers. Only in-frame clones appear in the TCRdb table, and some are missing; sequencing was by immunoSEQ multiplex PCR. The table lists just over 90,000 clones, 90% to 95% of them singletons, with 2% to 3% in the top ten. The input for sequencing was CD4+ or CD8+ T cells sorted from blood, taken in a trial of the OX40 agonist ivuxolimab. These receptors were collected from an adult with an advanced solid tumor such as melanoma, head and neck, liver or kidney cancer.

The sample holds a few counts of this clone. The rearrangement links TRBV10-1 to TRBJ1-2, with D hard to call. The CDR3 covers 12 residues. Trimming stripped 3 bases from V and 4 bases from J, with 6 bases between. Germline CDR1 WNHNN, CDR2 SYGVQD (reference sequence). CDR3 protein: CASSDGSYGYTF. The CDR3 nucleotides read TGCGCCAGCAGTGACGGCAGCTATGGCTACACCTTC.

The rearrangement links TRBV19 to TRBJ2-2; tentative D call: TRBD1 (6 bases). CDR1 LNHDA and CDR2 SQIVND come from the germline V gene (reference sequence). The CDR3 has 14 amino acids. V was pared by 7 bases and J by 5 bases, with 14 bases between. The DNA for the CDR3 is TGTGCCAGTAATTACAGGGTGGGGACCGGGGAGCTGTTTTTT. Protein: CASNYRVGTGELFF.

The chain joins TRBV27 to TRBJ2-3; maybe TRBD2 (6 bases). Germline values: CDR1 MNHEY, CDR2 SMNVEV (reference sequence). Trimming stripped 4 bases from V and 1 base from J, with 6 bases between. CDR3 length equals 13 residues. The CDR3 DNA reads TGTGCCAGCAGTTGGGGGGGCACAGATACGCAGTATTTT. Amino acids: CASSWGGTDTQYF.

V gene TRBV7-2 combines with J gene TRBJ1-1; TRBD1 aligns across 7 bases. Germline V gives CDR1 SGHTA, CDR2 FQGNSA. There are 17 residues in the CDR3. V was clipped by 1 base and J by 4 bases; unmatched bases: 12. The CDR3: CASSLEWVPTGSTEAFF. CDR3 nucleotide sequence: TGTGCCAGCAGCTTAGAGTGGGTCCCGACAGGGTCCACTGAAGCTTTCTTT.

The J gene is TRBJ2-3, the V gene TRBV5-6; D perhaps matches TRBD1 (6 bases). The CDR3 is 14 amino acids. V was cut by 0 bases and J by 3 bases, with 8 bases left in between. Germline CDR1 reads SGHDT; CDR2 reads YYEEEE. CDR3 nucleotide sequence: TGTGCCAGCAGCTTGGGAAGGGGGACAGATACGCAGTATTTT. Translated, it gives CASSLGRGTDTQYF.

The chain recombines TRBV28 with TRBJ2-2; D possibly uses TRBD1 or TRBD2 (5 bases each). Germline CDR1 is MDHEN and CDR2 is SYDVKM. Between the trimmed V and J ends, which lost 3 bases and 3 bases, there was a span of 17 bases. The CDR3 loop spans 17 amino acids. CDR3 DNA: TGTGCCAGCAGTTTGGGACCCAGCACTCTGGACACCGGGGAGCTGTTTTTT. Translating it yields CASSLGPSTLDTGELFF.

The chain combines TRBV21-1 with TRBJ2-7; TRBD1, the D gene given by the table, was not confirmed from the DNA. TRBV21-1 is annotated as a pseudogene. This CDR3 has 17 amino acids. The DNA of the CDR3 is TGTGCCAGCAGCACAAAAATCGTCTGGACAGAAGGTTACGAGCAGTACTTC. This gives the protein CASSTKIVWTEGYEQYF.

The genes are TRBV7-3 and TRBJ2-3, with D possibly being TRBD1 (6 bases). Germline loops: CDR1 SGHTA, CDR2 FQGTGA. Trimming removed 1 base from V and 1 base from J, with 9 bases in between. The CDR3 length is 15 residues. This CDR3 reads CASSLKAGGTDTQYF. The CDR3 DNA follows: TGTGCCAGCAGCTTAAAAGCAGGGGGCACAGATACGCAGTATTTT. Based on the CDR3 plus reference TRBV7-3 and TRBJ2-3, the full variable domain is GAGVSQTPSNKVTEKGKYVELRCDPISGHTALYWYRQSLGQGPEFLIYFQGTGAADDSGLPNDRFFAVRPEGSVSTLKIQRTERGDSAVYLCASSLKAGGTDTQYFGPGTRLTVL.

The V gene is TRBV4-1, the J gene TRBJ2-3; TRBD2 aligns across 9 bases. Germline values: CDR1 MGHRA, CDR2 YSYEKL. CDR3 length: 16 amino acids. V was pared by 3 bases and J by 5 bases, with 9 bases of the junction left unmatched. CDR3 amino acids: CASSQYSGGRGDTQYF. Here the CDR3 DNA reads TGCGCCAGCAGCCAGTATAGCGGGGGCCGAGGAGATACGCAGTATTTT.

J is TRBJ2-5 and V is TRBV6-5, with 10 bases identical to TRBD2. V lost 2 bases and J lost 3; bases outside the gene matches: 0. Germline lookup yields CDR1 MNHEY and CDR2 SVGAGI. The CDR3 loop spans 14 amino acids. The CDR3 region is CASSYGLAEETQYF. The CDR3 DNA sequence: TGTGCCAGCAGTTACGGACTAGCGGAAGAGACCCAGTACTTC.

The chain is built from TRBV19 and TRBJ2-7; maybe TRBD2 (6 bases). The V end lost 5 bases, the J end lost 5 bases, and 13 bases lay between the germline ends. The CDR3 loop spans 13 amino acids. The germline V gene encodes CDR1 LNHDA and CDR2 SQIVND (reference sequence). CDR3 region: CASSYRGLNEQYF. Here the CDR3 DNA reads TGTGCCAGTAGTTACCGGGGACTGAACGAGCAGTACTTC.

This CDR3 reads CASSLPQTSGYLQETQYF. DNA of the CDR3: TGTGCCAGCAGCTTACCCCAAACTAGCGGGTACCTCCAAGAGACCCAGTACTTC. The chain links TRBV11-2 to TRBJ2-5; 9 bases align to TRBD2. The CDR3 sequence is 18 residues long. With 2 bases clipped from V and 1 base from J, the junction kept 11 bases outside the gene matches. From germline, CDR1 is SGHAT and CDR2 FQNNGV.

This clone was seen just once. CDR3 sequence: CASSFRTGRNARAGTEAFF. The DNA of the CDR3 is TGCGCCAGCAGCTTCCGGACAGGAAGGAATGCCCGGGCAGGCACTGAAGCTTTCTTT. The V gene is TRBV5-1, the J gene TRBJ1-1; 7 bases fit TRBD1. The CDR3 loop spans 19 amino acids. J gave up 4 bases and V 2 bases, and 20 bases lay outside the gene matches. Germline CDR1 and CDR2: SGHRS and YFSETQ.

The rearrangement joins TRBV5-4 to TRBJ2-3; D is unresolved. There are 14 residues in the CDR3. Germline CDR1 and CDR2: SGHNT and YYREEE (reference sequence). V lost 0 bases and J lost 10, with 15 bases in between. The CDR3 loop reads CASSLGAERESQYF. CDR3 sequence (DNA): TGTGCCAGCAGCTTGGGGGCAGAGCGAGAGTCGCAGTATTTT. Together with reference TRBV5-4 and TRBJ2-3, the CDR3 gives the full variable domain: ETGVTQSPTHLIKTRGQQVTLRCSSQSGHNTVSWYQQALGQGPQFIFQYYREEENGRGNFPPRFSGLQFPNYSSELNVNALELDDSALYLCASSLGAERESQYFGPGTRLTVL.

The chain has TRBV5-8 and TRBJ2-3; 10 bases map to TRBD2. V was pared by 2 bases and J by 2 bases, with 5 bases of the junction left unmatched. Germline CDR1 and CDR2: SGHTS and YDEGEE. This CDR3 comprises 16 residues. The CDR3 spells CASSFGTSEITDTQYF. The CDR3 coding sequence is TGTGCCAGCAGCTTTGGGACTAGCGAGATCACAGATACGCAGTATTTT.

The chain uses TRBV11-2 and TRBJ1-1; D call uncertain. V lost 2 bases and J lost 4, with 8 bases in between. CDR3 length: 13 residues. CDR1 is SGHAT, CDR2 FQNNGV, per germline. The CDR3 loop is CASSLSMLTEAFF. The DNA for the CDR3 is TGTGCCAGCAGCTTAAGCATGCTCACTGAAGCTTTCTTT.

The chain joins TRBV6-6 to TRBJ2-1; 8 bases map to TRBD1. The CDR3 extends over 16 amino acids. With V trimmed by 2 bases and J by 8 bases, 11 bases remained unmatched. The germline gives CDR1 MNHNY, CDR2 SVGAGI (reference sequence). This CDR3 reads CASSYPETGGRDEQFF. CDR3 nucleotide sequence: TGTGCCAGCAGTTACCCCGAAACAGGGGGTAGGGATGAGCAGTTCTTC.

The rearrangement uses TRBV27 and TRBJ1-2; D ambiguous. The germline V gene has CDR1 MNHEY and CDR2 SMNVEV (reference sequence). CDR3 size: 15 residues. V lost 2 bases and J 0 bases, leaving 10 bases between the germline ends. The CDR3: CASSLSGRANYGYTF. As DNA, the CDR3 is TGTGCCAGCAGTTTAAGCGGCAGAGCTAACTATGGCTACACCTTC.

The chain couples TRBV7-8 to TRBJ2-4; D tentatively reads TRBD1 or TRBD2 (5 bases each). This CDR3 has 13 residues. The V end lost 2 bases, the J end lost 5 bases, and 7 bases lay between the germline ends. CDR1 is SGHVS and CDR2 is FQNEAQ in the germline V gene. In nucleotides, the CDR3 is TGTGCCAGCAGCTTATTGGGGGAAAACATTCAGTACTTC. It specifies CASSLLGENIQYF.

V gene TRBV6-4 combines with J gene TRBJ2-7; D uncertain. This CDR3 comprises 11 residues. Trimming took 2 bases from V and 3 from J, leaving 2 bases between them. Germline-derived CDR1 and CDR2 are MRHNA and SNTAGT. The CDR3 loop reads CASSDGYEQYF. CDR3 coding DNA: TGTGCCAGCAGTGACGGCTACGAGCAGTACTTC.

The rearrangement uses TRBV4-1 and TRBJ1-2; 8 bases align to TRBD1. CDR1 and CDR2 from the germline V gene are MGHRA and YSYEKL. This CDR3 contains 14 residues. V shed 1 base, J shed 10 bases, and the junction held 8 bases outside the gene matches. CDR3 loop: CASSQGSRTGSYTF. The CDR3 DNA reads as TGCGCCAGCAGCCAAGGTTCCCGGACAGGGTCCTACACCTTC.

The chain uses TRBV6-4 and TRBJ1-5; 7 nucleotides align to TRBD1. Germline assignment: CDR1 MRHNA and CDR2 SNTAGT. V lost 3 bases and J lost 1; bases outside the gene matches: 9. The CDR3 sequence is 17 residues long. The chain's CDR3 is CASSEIKGAQSNQPQHF. For the CDR3, the DNA is TGTGCCAGCAGTGAAATAAAGGGGGCGCAAAGCAATCAGCCCCAGCATTTT.

The chain links TRBV11-2 to TRBJ1-1, with TRBD1 matching 7 bases. CDR3 length: 16 residues. The ends lost 4 bases at V and 6 bases at J; junction bases unmatched: 14. Germline V lookup: CDR1 SGHAT, CDR2 FQNNGV. This CDR3 reads CASSSSRARGVPEAFF. CDR3 in DNA: TGTGCCAGCAGCTCGTCCCGAGCCAGGGGGGTCCCTGAAGCTTTCTTT.

V usage is TRBV2 and J usage is TRBJ2-7, with 9 bases matching TRBD2. CDR1 is SNHLY and CDR2 is FYNNEI in the germline V gene. This CDR3 contains 15 residues. Losses at the gene ends were 6 bases for V and 2 bases for J; bases not matched to a gene: 8. In DNA, the CDR3 is TGTGCCAGCAGGTGGGCTAGCGGGGATACCTACGAGCAGTACTTC. Translating it yields CASRWASGDTYEQYF.

The rearrangement links TRBV19 to TRBJ2-7; 9 nucleotides align to TRBD2. CDR1 is LNHDA, CDR2 SQIVND, per germline (reference sequence). The CDR3 is 15 residues long. Trimming at V came to 5 bases and at J to 2 bases, leaving 7 bases not matched to a gene. CDR3 DNA sequence: TGTGCCAGTAGTGCCGGGGCTAGCGGGACCTACGAGCAGTACTTC. Its protein product is CASSAGASGTYEQYF.